The 10 T cell receptor beta chains given below trace back to one sample, sequenced in a study of immune evolution from preneoplasia to lung adenocarcinoma. TCRdb's table, derived via immunoSEQ multiplex PCR, lists solely in-frame clones and lacks some. The table lists roughly 6,300 clones, about three quarters of them singletons, with more than 7.5% in the top ten. What was sequenced was FFPE minimally invasive lung adenocarcinoma tissue. These receptors all stem from a person aged 55 to 79 with lung adenocarcinoma.

Here the CDR3 DNA reads TGTGCCAGCAGCTTAAGGGCAGGCCAAGAGACCCAGTACTTC. This translates into CASSLRAGQETQYF. This chain joins TRBV11-2 and TRBJ2-5; D gene uncertain. V lost 2 bases and J 1 base, leaving 8 bases between the germline ends. The CDR3 spans 14 residues. Germline V lookup: CDR1 SGHAT, CDR2 FQNNGV.

The chain combines TRBV28 with TRBJ2-7; 12 bases match TRBD1. Germline V lookup: CDR1 MDHEN, CDR2 SYDVKM. V dropped 1 base and J dropped 5; count of bases not matched to a gene: 9. The CDR3 is 17 residues long. The CDR3 DNA is TGTGCCAGCAGTTTATACGCATTAGGGACAGGGGGCAACGAGCAGTACTTC. Protein: CASSLYALGTGGNEQYF.

The gene calls are TRBV6-4 and TRBJ2-1, with 10 nucleotides matching TRBD1. Per the germline V gene, CDR1 is MRHNA and CDR2 is SNTAGT. The V segment lost 2 bases and the J segment 7 bases; nucleotides outside the gene matches: 8. The CDR3 extends over 16 amino acids. CDR3 sequence (DNA): TGTGCCAGCAGTGACAGTGTGGGACAGGGGTCAAATGAGCAGTTCTTC. Protein sequence: CASSDSVGQGSNEQFF.

The chain carries TRBV25-1 and TRBJ2-2; D uncertain. Germline values: CDR1 MGHDK, CDR2 SYGVNS. V was pared by 5 bases and J by 3 bases, with 1 base between. This CDR3 is built from 11 residues. This chain's CDR3 is CASSYTGELFF. The CDR3 nucleotides are TGTGCCAGCAGTTACACCGGGGAGCTGTTTTTT.

The chain recombines TRBV6-5 with TRBJ2-7; 8 bases map to TRBD1. This CDR3 is 14 amino acids long. Germline V gene sequence: CDR1 MNHEY, CDR2 SVGAGI. Germline trimming cut 5 bases from V and 1 base from J; bases unmatched to any gene: 4. The CDR3 sequence is CASSVGQESYEQYF. For the CDR3, the DNA is TGTGCCAGCAGTGTGGGACAGGAATCCTACGAGCAGTACTTC.

V usage is TRBV9 and J usage is TRBJ2-1; possible D gene TRBD2, 5 bases. V lost 3 bases and J 0 bases, leaving 19 bases between the germline ends. CDR3 length equals 18 residues. Germline V gene lookup returns CDR1 SGDLS and CDR2 YYNGEE. The CDR3 sequence: CASSGRGLSGHSYNEQFF. As DNA, the CDR3 is TGTGCCAGCAGCGGTAGAGGATTAAGCGGCCACTCCTACAATGAGCAGTTCTTC.

V is TRBV19 and J is TRBJ2-1; D perhaps matches TRBD2 (6 bases). The V end was cut by 8 bases, the J end by 5 bases, with 13 bases between. Germline V gene lookup returns CDR1 LNHDA and CDR2 SQIVND (reference sequence). The CDR3 covers 13 residues. CDR3 in amino acids: CASWPGRNNEQFF. In DNA, the CDR3 is TGTGCCAGTTGGCCGGGGAGGAACAATGAGCAGTTCTTC. Using reference TRBV19 and TRBJ2-1 for the parts outside the CDR3, the full variable domain is DGGITQSPKYLFRKEGQNVTLSCEQNLNHDAMYWYRQDPGQGLRLIYYSQIVNDFQKGDIAEGYSVSREKKESFPLTVTSAQKNPTAFYLCASWPGRNNEQFFGPGTRLTVL.

The DNA for the CDR3 is TGTGCCAGCATGCCTTTCGTAGGGGGCCCTTCAGCCAAAAACATTCAGTACTTC. Its protein is CASMPFVGGPSAKNIQYF. The chain joins TRBV7-2 to TRBJ2-4; 7 positions match TRBD1. With V trimmed by 7 bases and J by 0 bases, 15 bases remained unmatched. The germline CDR1 and CDR2 sequences are SGHTA and FQGNSA. This CDR3 has 18 residues.

This clone has just a few counts. The chain is built from TRBV27 and TRBJ2-3, with D perhaps TRBD2 (6 bases). The V end lost 6 bases, the J end lost 5 bases, and 18 bases lay between the germline ends. Germline values: CDR1 MNHEY, CDR2 SMNVEV (reference sequence). The CDR3 extends over 15 amino acids. In DNA form, the CDR3 reads TGTGCCAGCAGGCTTGAGGAGGGATTTGAAGATACGCAGTATTTT. It yields the protein CASRLEEGFEDTQYF.

The chain has TRBV6-5 and TRBJ2-7, with D possibly TRBD1 on 6 matching bases. This CDR3 region has 15 residues. From germline, CDR1 is MNHEY and CDR2 SVGAGI. Trimming cost V 4 bases and J 3 bases, with 16 bases left between them. The CDR3 nucleotides read TGTGCCAGCAGTTCAGGACAGTCCATATACTACGAGCAGTACTTC. It specifies CASSSGQSIYYEQYF.